This TCR beta chain was recorded in a study of preoperative IRX-2 immunotherapy in early breast cancer. Germline V CDR1 and CDR2: SGHRS, YFSETQ. Trimming removed 0 bases from V and 0 bases from J; junction bases left unmatched: 3. CDR3 length: 16 amino acids. Clones were read by immunoSEQ multiplex PCR, and TCRdb kept only the in-frame ones, dropping some. The sample contains about 24,000 clones, about 90% of which appear only once. Treatment noted: preoperative locoregional IRX-2 cytokine immunotherapy. Samples came from a phase Ib trial of preoperative locoregional IRX-2 cytokine immunotherapy. The rearrangement uses TRBV5-1 and TRBJ2-5; TRBD2 matches at 9 bases. The sequence came from a human donor with breast cancer. The sample was tumor tissue, taken after IRX-2 immunotherapy. The CDR3 here is CASSLEVAGDQETQYF. Written as DNA, the CDR3 is TGCGCCAGCAGCTTGGAGGTAGCGGGGGACCAAGAGACCCAGTACTTC.